This T cell receptor beta chain was obtained from a study of cytomegalovirus exposure and HLA in healthy donors. The PCR employed 60 Vbeta primers together with 13 Jbeta primers. Assay used: immunoSEQ multiplex PCR; TCRdb lists only in-frame clones, some missing. The sample gives about 94,000 clones, around 80% of which show up once; around 0.76% is in the top ten. Trimming took off 7 bases at V and 10 bases at J, with 14 bases between the two ends. CDR1 is ENHRY and CDR2 is SYGVKD in the germline V gene. The CDR3 extends over 13 amino acids. The specimen was PBMCs. The V and J genes are TRBV10-3 and TRBJ1-6; D is ambiguous. This receptor was identified in a woman aged 60-70 years in good health and CMV-seronegative. Here the CDR3 reads CAIMIDPLSPLHF. CDR3 nucleotide sequence: TGTGCCATCATGATAGATCCTTTGTCACCCCTCCACTTT.